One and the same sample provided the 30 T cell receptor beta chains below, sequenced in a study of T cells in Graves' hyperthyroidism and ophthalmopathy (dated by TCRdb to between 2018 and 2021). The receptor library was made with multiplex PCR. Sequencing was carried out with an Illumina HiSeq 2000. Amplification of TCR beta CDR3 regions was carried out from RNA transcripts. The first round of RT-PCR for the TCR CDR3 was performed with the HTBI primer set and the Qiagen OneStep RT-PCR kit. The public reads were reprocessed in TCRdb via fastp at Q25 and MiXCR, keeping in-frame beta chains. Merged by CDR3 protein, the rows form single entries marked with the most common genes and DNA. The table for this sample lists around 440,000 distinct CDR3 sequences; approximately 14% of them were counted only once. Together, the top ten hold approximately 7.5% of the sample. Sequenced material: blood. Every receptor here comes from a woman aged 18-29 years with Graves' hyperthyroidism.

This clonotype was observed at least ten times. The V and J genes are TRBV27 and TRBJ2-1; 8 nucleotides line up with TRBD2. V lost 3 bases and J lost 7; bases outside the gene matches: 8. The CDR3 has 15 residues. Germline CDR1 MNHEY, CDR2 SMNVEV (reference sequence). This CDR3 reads CASSFGGGAKNEQFF. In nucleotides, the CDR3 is TGTGCCAGCAGTTTCGGGGGGGGGGCCAAAAATGAGCAGTTCTTC.

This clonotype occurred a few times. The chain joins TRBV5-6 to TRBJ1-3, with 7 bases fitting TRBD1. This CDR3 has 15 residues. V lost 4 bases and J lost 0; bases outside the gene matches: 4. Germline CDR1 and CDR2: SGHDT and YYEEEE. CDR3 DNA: TGTGCCAGCAGCCTGGGACAGTACTCTGGAAACACCATATATTTT. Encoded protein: CASSLGQYSGNTIYF.

The CDR3 protein is CASSFGAPGTGELFF. In DNA form, the CDR3 reads TGCGCCAGCAGCTTTGGCGCCCCGGGGACCGGGGAGCTGTTTTTT. The V gene is TRBV5-1, the J gene TRBJ2-2; perhaps TRBD2 as D (5 bases). Trimming cost V 2 bases and J 5 bases, with 13 bases left between them. Germline V gene lookup returns CDR1 SGHRS and CDR2 YFSETQ. The CDR3 has 15 residues.

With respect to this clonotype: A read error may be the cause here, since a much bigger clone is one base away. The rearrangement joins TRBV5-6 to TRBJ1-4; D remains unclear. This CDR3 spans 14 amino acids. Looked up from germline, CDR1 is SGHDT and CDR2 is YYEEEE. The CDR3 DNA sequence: TGTGCCAGCGGCTTAGGGCCGGCTCGAGAAAAACTGTTTTTT. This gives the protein CASGLGPAREKLFF.

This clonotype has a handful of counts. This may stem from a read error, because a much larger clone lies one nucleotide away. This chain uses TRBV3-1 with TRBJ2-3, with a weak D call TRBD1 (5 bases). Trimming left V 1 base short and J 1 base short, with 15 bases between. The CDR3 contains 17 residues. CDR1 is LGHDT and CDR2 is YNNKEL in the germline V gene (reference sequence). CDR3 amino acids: CASSQAPDSPRTDTQYF. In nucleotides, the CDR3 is TGTGCCAGCAGCCAAGCCCCCGACAGCCCCCGCACAGATACGCAGTATTTT.

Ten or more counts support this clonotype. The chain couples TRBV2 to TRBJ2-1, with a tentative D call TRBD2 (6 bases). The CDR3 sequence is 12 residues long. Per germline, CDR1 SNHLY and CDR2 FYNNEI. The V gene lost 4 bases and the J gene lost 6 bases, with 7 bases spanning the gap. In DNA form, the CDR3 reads TGTGCCAGCAGTGCGACTAGCAATGAGCAGTTCTTC. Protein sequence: CASSATSNEQFF. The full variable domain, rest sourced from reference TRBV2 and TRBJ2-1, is EPEVTQTPSHQVTQMGQEVILRCVPISNHLYFYWYRQILGQKVEFLVSFYNNEISEKSEIFDDQFSVERPDGSNFTLKIRSTKLEDSAMYFCASSATSNEQFFGPGTRLTVL.

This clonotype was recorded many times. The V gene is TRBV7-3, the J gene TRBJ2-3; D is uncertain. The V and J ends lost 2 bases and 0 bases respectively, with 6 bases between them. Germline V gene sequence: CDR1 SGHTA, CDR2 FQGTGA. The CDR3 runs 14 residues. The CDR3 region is CASSLSHSTDTQYF. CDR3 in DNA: TGTGCCAGCAGCTTATCACATAGCACAGATACGCAGTATTTT.

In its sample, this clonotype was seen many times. CDR3 nucleotides: TGCGCCAGCAGCTTGGAAGGACAGTGGACAGATACGCAGTATTTT. Protein: CASSLEGQWTDTQYF. This chain connects TRBV5-1 to TRBJ2-3; D possibly corresponds to TRBD1 (6 bases). With 0 bases removed from V and 3 bases from J, the gap between germline ends came to 11 bases. CDR1 and CDR2 (germline): SGHRS, YFSETQ. CDR3 length equals 15 residues.

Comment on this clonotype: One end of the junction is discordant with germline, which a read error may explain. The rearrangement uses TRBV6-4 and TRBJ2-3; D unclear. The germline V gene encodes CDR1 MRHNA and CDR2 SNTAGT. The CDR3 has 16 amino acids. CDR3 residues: CASSYSSLGVGDTQYF. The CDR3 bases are TGTGCCAGCAGTTACTCCTCTCTTGGGGTGGGAGATACGCAGTATTTT.

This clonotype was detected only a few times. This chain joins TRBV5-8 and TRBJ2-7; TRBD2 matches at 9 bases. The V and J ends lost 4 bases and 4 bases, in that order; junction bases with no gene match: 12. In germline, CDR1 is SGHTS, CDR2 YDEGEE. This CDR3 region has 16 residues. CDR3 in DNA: TGTGCCAGCAGCCTAGCCAGGCGGGGGGGCGGATACGAGCAGTACTTC. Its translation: CASSLARRGGGYEQYF. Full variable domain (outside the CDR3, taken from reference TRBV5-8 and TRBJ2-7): EAGVTQSPTHLIKTRGQQATLRCSPISGHTSVYWYQQALGLGLQFLLWYDEGEERNRGNFPPRFSGRQFPNYSSELNVNALELEDSALYLCASSLARRGGGYEQYFGPGTRLTVT.

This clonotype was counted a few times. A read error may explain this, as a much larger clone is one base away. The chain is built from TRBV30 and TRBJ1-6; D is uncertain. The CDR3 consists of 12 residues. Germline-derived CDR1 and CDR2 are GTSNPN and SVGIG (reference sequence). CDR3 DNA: TGTGCCTGGACTGCCGGAAATTCACCCCTCTACTTT. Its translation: CAWTAGNSPLYF.

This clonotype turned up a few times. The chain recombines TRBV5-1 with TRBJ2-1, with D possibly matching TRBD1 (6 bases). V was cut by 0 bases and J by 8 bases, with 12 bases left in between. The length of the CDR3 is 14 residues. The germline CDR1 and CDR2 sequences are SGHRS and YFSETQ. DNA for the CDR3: TGCGCCAGCAGCTTGGACAGGGTGGTGGATGAGCAGTTCTTC. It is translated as CASSLDRVVDEQFF.

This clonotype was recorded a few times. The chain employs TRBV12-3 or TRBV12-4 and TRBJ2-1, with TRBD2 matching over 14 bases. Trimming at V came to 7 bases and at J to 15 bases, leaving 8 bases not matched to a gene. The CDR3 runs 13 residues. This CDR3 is CASKTSGGVHPFF. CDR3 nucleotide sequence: TGTGCCAGCAAGACTAGCGGGGGGGTGCATCCGTTCTTC.

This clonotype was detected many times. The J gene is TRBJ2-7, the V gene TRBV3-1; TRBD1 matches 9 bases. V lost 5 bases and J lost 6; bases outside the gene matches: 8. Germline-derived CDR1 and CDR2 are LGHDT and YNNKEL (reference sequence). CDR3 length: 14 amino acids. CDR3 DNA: TGTGCCAGCAGCAGACGGGACAGGGATTTCGAGCAGTACTTC. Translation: CASSRRDRDFEQYF.

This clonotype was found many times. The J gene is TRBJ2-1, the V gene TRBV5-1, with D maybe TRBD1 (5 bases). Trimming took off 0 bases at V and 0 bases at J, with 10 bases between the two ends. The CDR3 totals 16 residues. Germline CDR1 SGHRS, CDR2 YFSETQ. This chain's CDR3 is CASSLGDSLSYNEQFF. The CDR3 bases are TGCGCCAGCAGCTTGGGAGACAGCCTCTCCTACAATGAGCAGTTCTTC. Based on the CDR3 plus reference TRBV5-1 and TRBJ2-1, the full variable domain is KAGVTQTPRYLIKTRGQQVTLSCSPISGHRSVSWYQQTPGQGLQFLFEYFSETQRNKGNFPGRFSGRQFSNSRSEMNVSTLELGDSALYLCASSLGDSLSYNEQFFGPGTRLTVL.

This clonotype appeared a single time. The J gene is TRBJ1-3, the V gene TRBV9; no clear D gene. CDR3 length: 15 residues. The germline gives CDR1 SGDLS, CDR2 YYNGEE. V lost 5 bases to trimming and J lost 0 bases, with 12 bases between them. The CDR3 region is CASSANRDSGNTIYF. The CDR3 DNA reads TGTGCCAGCAGTGCAAACCGGGACTCTGGAAACACCATATATTTT.

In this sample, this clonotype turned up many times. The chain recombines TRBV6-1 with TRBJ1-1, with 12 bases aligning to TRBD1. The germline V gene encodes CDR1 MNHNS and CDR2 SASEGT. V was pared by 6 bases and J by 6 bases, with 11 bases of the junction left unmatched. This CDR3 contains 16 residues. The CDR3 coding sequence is TGTGCCAGCAGCGCGAGGGACAGGGGGCGAGCTTCTGAAGCTTTCTTT. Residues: CASSARDRGRASEAFF.

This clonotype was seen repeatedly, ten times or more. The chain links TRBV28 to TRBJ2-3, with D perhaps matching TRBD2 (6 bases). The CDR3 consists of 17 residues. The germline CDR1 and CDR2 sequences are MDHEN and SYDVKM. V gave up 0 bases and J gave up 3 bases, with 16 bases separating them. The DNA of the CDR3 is TGTGCCAGCAGTTTATGGGGCGGAGGGGTGGAGACAGATACGCAGTATTTT. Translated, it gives CASSLWGGGVETDTQYF.

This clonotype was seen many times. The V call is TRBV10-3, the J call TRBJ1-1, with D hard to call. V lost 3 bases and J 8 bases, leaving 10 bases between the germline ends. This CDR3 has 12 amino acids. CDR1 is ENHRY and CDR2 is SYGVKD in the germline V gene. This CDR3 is CAISDSPQEAFF. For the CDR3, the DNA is TGTGCCATCAGTGACAGTCCCCAGGAAGCTTTCTTT.

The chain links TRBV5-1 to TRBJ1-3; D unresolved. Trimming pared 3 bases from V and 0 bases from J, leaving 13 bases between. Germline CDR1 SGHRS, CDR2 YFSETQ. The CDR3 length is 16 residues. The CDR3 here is CASSWRVGFSGNTIYF. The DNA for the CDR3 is TGCGCCAGCAGCTGGCGGGTCGGGTTCTCTGGAAACACCATATATTTT.

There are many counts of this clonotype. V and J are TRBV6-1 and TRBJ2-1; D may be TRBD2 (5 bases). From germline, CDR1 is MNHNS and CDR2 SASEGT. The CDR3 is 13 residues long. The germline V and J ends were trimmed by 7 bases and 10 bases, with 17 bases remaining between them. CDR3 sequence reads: CASILEAPGEQFF. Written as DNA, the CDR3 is TGTGCCAGCATCCTAGAGGCCCCGGGGGAGCAGTTCTTC.

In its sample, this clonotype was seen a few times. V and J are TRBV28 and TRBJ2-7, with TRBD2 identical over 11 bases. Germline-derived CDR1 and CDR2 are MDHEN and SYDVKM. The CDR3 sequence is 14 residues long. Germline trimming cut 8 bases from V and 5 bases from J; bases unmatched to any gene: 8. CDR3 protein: CASQDSGGAHEQYF. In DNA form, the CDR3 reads TGTGCCAGCCAGGATAGCGGGGGGGCCCACGAGCAGTACTTC.

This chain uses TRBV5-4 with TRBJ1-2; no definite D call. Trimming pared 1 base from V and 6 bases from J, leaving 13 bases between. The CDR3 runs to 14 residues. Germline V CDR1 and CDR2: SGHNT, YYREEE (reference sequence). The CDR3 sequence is CASSLMGPVNGYTF. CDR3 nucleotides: TGTGCCAGCAGCTTGATGGGCCCCGTCAATGGCTACACCTTC. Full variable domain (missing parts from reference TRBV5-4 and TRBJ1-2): ETGVTQSPTHLIKTRGQQVTLRCSSQSGHNTVSWYQQALGQGPQFIFQYYREEENGRGNFPPRFSGLQFPNYSSELNVNALELDDSALYLCASSLMGPVNGYTFGSGTRLTVV.

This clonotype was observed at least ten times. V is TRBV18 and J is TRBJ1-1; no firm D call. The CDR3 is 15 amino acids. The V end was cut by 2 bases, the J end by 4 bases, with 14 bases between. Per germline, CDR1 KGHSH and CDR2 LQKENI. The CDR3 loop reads CASSPSTGRLTEAFF. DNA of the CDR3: TGTGCCAGCTCACCAAGCACGGGTCGGCTCACTGAAGCTTTCTTT.

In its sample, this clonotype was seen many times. The CDR3 protein is CASSFFSRGFPSSTDTQYF. CDR3 bases: TGTGCCAGCAGTTTTTTCTCTCGGGGCTTCCCATCTAGCACAGATACGCAGTATTTT. The J gene is TRBJ2-3, the V gene TRBV12-3 or TRBV12-4; D is possibly TRBD1 or TRBD2 (5 bases each). This CDR3 contains 19 residues. Trimming pared 3 bases from V and 0 bases from J, leaving 22 bases between.

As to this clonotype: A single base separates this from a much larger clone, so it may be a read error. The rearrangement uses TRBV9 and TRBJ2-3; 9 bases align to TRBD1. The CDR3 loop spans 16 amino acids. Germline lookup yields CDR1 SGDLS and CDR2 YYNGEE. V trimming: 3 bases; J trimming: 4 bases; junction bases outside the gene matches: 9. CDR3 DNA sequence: TGTGCCAGCAGCGCCCCGACGGGACAGGGTGCAGATACGCAGTATTTT. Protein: CASSAPTGQGADTQYF. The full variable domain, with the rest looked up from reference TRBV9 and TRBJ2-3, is DSGVTQTPKHLITATGQRVTLRCSPRSGDLSVYWYQQSLDQGLQFLIQYYNGEERAKGNILERFSAQQFPDLHSELNLSSLELGDSALYFCASSAPTGQGADTQYFGPGTRLTVL.

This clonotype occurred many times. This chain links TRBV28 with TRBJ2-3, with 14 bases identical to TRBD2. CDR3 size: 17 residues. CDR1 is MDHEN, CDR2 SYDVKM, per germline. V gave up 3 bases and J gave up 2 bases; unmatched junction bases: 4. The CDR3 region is CASSFGTSGSVTDTQYF. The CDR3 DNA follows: TGTGCCAGCAGTTTCGGGACTAGCGGGAGTGTCACAGATACGCAGTATTTT. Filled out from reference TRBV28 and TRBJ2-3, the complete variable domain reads DVKVTQSSRYLVKRTGEKVFLECVQDMDHENMFWYRQDPGLGLRLIYFSYDVKMKEKGDIPEGYSVSREKKERFSLILESASTNQTSMYLCASSFGTSGSVTDTQYFGPGTRLTVL.

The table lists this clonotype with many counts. The CDR3 spells CASSVRDRANQPQHF. The CDR3 bases are TGTGCCAGCAGTGTCCGGGACAGGGCGAATCAGCCCCAGCATTTT. The chain recombines TRBV6-1 with TRBJ1-5, with 9 nucleotides matching TRBD1. Germline assignment: CDR1 MNHNS and CDR2 SASEGT. The CDR3 has 15 amino acids. Unmatched junction bases numbered 5, after V lost 4 bases and J lost 4 bases.

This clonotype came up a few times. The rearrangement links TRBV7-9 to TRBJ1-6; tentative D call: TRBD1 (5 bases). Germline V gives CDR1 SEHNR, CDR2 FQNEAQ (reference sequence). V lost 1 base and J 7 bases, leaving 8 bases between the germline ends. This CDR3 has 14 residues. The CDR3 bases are TGTGCCAGCAGCTTAGAGGCAGGGAATTCACCCCTCCACTTT. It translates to CASSLEAGNSPLHF.

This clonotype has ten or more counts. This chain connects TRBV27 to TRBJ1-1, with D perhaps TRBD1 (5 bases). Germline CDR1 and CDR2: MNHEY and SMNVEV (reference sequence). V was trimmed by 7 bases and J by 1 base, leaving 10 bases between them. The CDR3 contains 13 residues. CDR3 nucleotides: TGTGCCAGCATGGAGGGGCAGAACACTGAAGCTTTCTTT. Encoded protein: CASMEGQNTEAFF.